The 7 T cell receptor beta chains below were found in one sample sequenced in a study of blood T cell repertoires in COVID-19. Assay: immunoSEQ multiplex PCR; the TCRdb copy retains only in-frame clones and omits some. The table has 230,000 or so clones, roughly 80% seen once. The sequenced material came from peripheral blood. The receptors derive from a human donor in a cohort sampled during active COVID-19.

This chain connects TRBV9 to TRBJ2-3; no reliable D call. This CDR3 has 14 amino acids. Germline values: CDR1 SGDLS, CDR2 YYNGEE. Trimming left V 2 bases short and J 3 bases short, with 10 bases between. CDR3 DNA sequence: TGTGCCAGCAGCGTGCAGGCCTTGACAGATACGCAGTATTTT. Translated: CASSVQALTDTQYF.

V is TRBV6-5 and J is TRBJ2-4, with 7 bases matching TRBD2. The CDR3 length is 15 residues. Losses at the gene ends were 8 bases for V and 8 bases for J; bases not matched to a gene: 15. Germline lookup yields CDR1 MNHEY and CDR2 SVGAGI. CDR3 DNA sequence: TGTGCCAGCCGGGTGGGACGCGGGAGTAGGGACATTCAGTACTTC. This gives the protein CASRVGRGSRDIQYF.

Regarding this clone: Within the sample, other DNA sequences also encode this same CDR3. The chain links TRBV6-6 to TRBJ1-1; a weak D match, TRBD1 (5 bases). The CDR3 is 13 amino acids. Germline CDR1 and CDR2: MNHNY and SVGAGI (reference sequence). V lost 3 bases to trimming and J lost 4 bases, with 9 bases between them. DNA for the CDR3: TGTGCCAGCAGTTATGGACAAGGCACTGAAGCTTTCTTT. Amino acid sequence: CASSYGQGTEAFF.

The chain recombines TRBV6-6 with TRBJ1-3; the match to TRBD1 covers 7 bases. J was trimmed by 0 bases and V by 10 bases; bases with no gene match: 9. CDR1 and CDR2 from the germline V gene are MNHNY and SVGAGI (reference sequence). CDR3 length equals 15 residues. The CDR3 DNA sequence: TGTGCCAACGACGGGGACAGCTACTCTGGAAACACCATATATTTT. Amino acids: CANDGDSYSGNTIYF.

The CDR3 nucleotides read TGCAGCGTGAGGGACAGGGTCGGTGGCGAGCAGTACTTC. It translates to CSVRDRVGGEQYF. V is TRBV29-1 and J is TRBJ2-7; 9 bases agree with TRBD1. CDR1 and CDR2 (germline): SQVTM, ANQGSEA. The CDR3 is made up of 13 amino acids. V gave up 6 bases and J gave up 6 bases; unmatched junction bases: 9.

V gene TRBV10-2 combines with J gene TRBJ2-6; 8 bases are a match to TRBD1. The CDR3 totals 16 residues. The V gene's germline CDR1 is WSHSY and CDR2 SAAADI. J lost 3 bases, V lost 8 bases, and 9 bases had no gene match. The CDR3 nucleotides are TGCGCCAGCTCTGATGGCAGGGGGCATGGGGCCAACGTCCTGACTTTC. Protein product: CASSDGRGHGANVLTF.

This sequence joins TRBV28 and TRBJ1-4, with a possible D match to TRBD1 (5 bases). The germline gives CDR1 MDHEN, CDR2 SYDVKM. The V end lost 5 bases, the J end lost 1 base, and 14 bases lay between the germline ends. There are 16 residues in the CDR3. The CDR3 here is CASSPPDSRTNEKLFF. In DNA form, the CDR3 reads TGTGCCAGCAGTCCCCCAGACAGTAGAACTAATGAAAAACTGTTTTTT.